A single sample is the source of the 21 T cell receptor beta chains below, sequenced in a study of blood T cell repertoires in COVID-19. TCRdb's table, derived via immunoSEQ multiplex PCR, lists solely in-frame clones and lacks some. The sample lists over 75,000 clones; around four fifths were seen once. What was sequenced was peripheral blood. The origin of the receptors is a man between 65 and 85 years old with acute or convalescent COVID-19.

This clone was seen a few times. Germline and junction disagree at one end, which may indicate a read error. V gene TRBV7-7 combines with J gene TRBJ1-2, with 7 nucleotides matching TRBD1. The CDR3 is 16 amino acids. The V gene's germline CDR1 is SSHAT and CDR2 FNYEAQ (reference sequence). CDR3 region: CASIDGGTADRYGYTF. CDR3 in DNA: TGTGCTAGCATAGATGGCGGGACAGCCGATAGGTATGGCTACACCTTC.

The V and J genes are TRBV2 and TRBJ1-2, with 11 positions matching TRBD1. Germline lookup yields CDR1 SNHLY and CDR2 FYNNEI. The V and J ends lost 0 bases and 2 bases, in that order; junction bases with no gene match: 11. CDR3 length: 19 residues. CDR3 in amino acids: CASSEARWTGGAPNYGYTF. The CDR3 region has the DNA TGTGCCAGCAGTGAAGCGAGATGGACAGGGGGCGCCCCGAACTATGGCTACACCTTC.

The J gene is TRBJ1-1, the V gene TRBV4-2; D not certain. This CDR3 has 17 amino acids. Trimming took off 1 base at V and 7 bases at J, with 22 bases between the two ends. Germline CDR1 LGHNA, CDR2 YNFKEQ. The CDR3 bases are TGTGCCAGCAGCCAAGCGACAACCGACATAAGACCCTATGAAGCTTTCTTT. It encodes CASSQATTDIRPYEAFF.

This chain connects TRBV7-2 to TRBJ1-2, with D unresolved. The CDR3 spans 14 residues. Germline V gene data show CDR1 as SGHTA and CDR2 as FQGNSA. Trimming removed 2 bases at V and 1 base at J, with 8 bases between. In nucleotides, the CDR3 is TGTGCCAGCAGCTTAAATGCAGTTAACTATGGCTACACCTTC. It is translated as CASSLNAVNYGYTF.

The V gene is TRBV27, the J gene TRBJ2-7; D possibly corresponds to TRBD2 (6 bases). Germline lookup yields CDR1 MNHEY and CDR2 SMNVEV (reference sequence). Trimming removed 8 bases at V and 0 bases at J, with 14 bases between. This CDR3 spans 14 amino acids. CDR3 amino acids: CASSGLLDSYEQYF. In DNA form, the CDR3 reads TGTGCCAGCTCCGGACTACTAGACTCCTACGAGCAGTACTTC.

The rearrangement joins TRBV10-3 to TRBJ2-1; the match to TRBD2 covers 9 bases. V was pared by 0 bases and J by 8 bases, with 8 bases of the junction left unmatched. Germline loops: CDR1 ENHRY, CDR2 SYGVKD. The CDR3 has 16 residues. The CDR3: CAISESTGTSWYEQFF. The CDR3 nucleotides are TGTGCCATCAGTGAGTCGACCGGGACTAGCTGGTATGAGCAGTTCTTC.

V usage is TRBV5-5 and J usage is TRBJ1-6, with D uncertain. Trimming took off 0 bases at V and 0 bases at J, with 4 bases between the two ends. Germline values: CDR1 SGHKS, CDR2 YYEKEE (reference sequence). The CDR3 covers 15 residues. CDR3 in DNA: TGTGCCAGCAGCTTGGCCATCTCCTATAATTCACCCCTCCACTTT. This encodes CASSLAISYNSPLHF.

This clone was seen just once. The rearrangement joins TRBV29-1 to TRBJ1-1; D gene unclear. V was shortened by 5 bases and J by 1 base, with 17 bases between the two germline ends. Germline CDR1 is SQVTM and CDR2 is ANQGSEA. The CDR3 loop spans 15 amino acids. CDR3: CSVSRNPRQNTEAFF. DNA for the CDR3: TGCAGCGTTTCCAGGAACCCGAGACAGAACACTGAAGCTTTCTTT. The whole variable domain, remainder taken from reference TRBV29-1 and TRBJ1-1, is SAVISQKPSRDICQRGTSLTIQCQVDSQVTMMFWYRQQPGQSLTLIATANQGSEATYESGFVIDKFPISRPNLTFSTLTVSNMSPEDSSIYLCSVSRNPRQNTEAFFGQGTRLTVV.

This clone appeared a single time. The V gene is TRBV9, the J gene TRBJ2-3; 16 positions match TRBD2. The germline gives CDR1 SGDLS, CDR2 YYNGEE. The ends lost 4 bases at V and 4 bases at J; junction bases unmatched: 3. CDR3 length: 16 amino acids. CDR3 nucleotide sequence: TGTGCCAGCAGCCTAGGGACTAGCGGGGGGGCAGATACGCAGTATTTT. The encoded protein is CASSLGTSGGADTQYF.

The rearrangement links TRBV18 to TRBJ1-1, with 7 bases fitting TRBD1. CDR3 size: 16 residues. After removal of 2 bases from V and 5 bases from J, the junction contained 11 bases not matched to a gene. In germline, CDR1 is KGHSH, CDR2 LQKENI. The CDR3 nucleotides read TGTGCCAGCTCACCAGGGGACCTGGCAGGGGGGACTGAAGCTTTCTTT. Its translation is CASSPGDLAGGTEAFF.

This clone showed up many times. V and J are TRBV3-1 (or the pseudogene TRBV3-2) and TRBJ1-1; 8 bases are shared with TRBD1. Trimming at V came to 3 bases and at J to 1 base, leaving 4 bases not matched to a gene. In germline, CDR1 is LGHDT, CDR2 YNNKEL (reference sequence). The CDR3 consists of 15 residues. CDR3 in amino acids: CASSHRDRSNTEAFF. The CDR3 DNA reads as TGTGCCAGCAGCCACCGGGACAGGTCGAACACTGAAGCTTTCTTT.

This clone has just a few counts. This chain links TRBV19 with TRBJ2-7; 7 bases are a match to TRBD1. Germline CDR1 LNHDA, CDR2 SQIVND (reference sequence). The J segment lost 1 base and the V segment lost 3 bases, leaving 3 bases of the junction unmatched. CDR3 length equals 14 residues. CDR3 sequence reads: CASSIKQGSYEQYF. Written as DNA, the CDR3 is TGTGCCAGTAGTATTAAACAGGGGTCCTACGAGCAGTACTTC.

The CDR3 DNA reads TGTGCCAGCGGCGGGACTTATGGCAATCAGCCCCAGCATTTT. This codes for CASGGTYGNQPQHF. This sequence joins TRBV2 and TRBJ1-5; maybe TRBD1 (5 bases). Trimming cost V 8 bases and J 2 bases, with 13 bases left between them. CDR1 SNHLY and CDR2 FYNNEI come from the germline V gene. The CDR3 is 14 residues long.

This clone was seen only a few times. J is TRBJ2-1 and V is TRBV28; D remains unclear. The V end was cut by 5 bases, the J end by 4 bases, with 12 bases between. CDR1 is MDHEN and CDR2 is SYDVKM in the germline V gene. CDR3 length: 14 residues. CDR3 amino acids: CASSAYRGYNEQFF. As DNA, the CDR3 is TGTGCCAGCAGTGCTTATCGAGGTTACAATGAGCAGTTCTTC.

This chain links TRBV7-3 with TRBJ2-1; 8 bases fit TRBD2. CDR1 and CDR2 (germline): SGHTA, FQGTGA. The V gene end was trimmed by 1 base and the J gene end by 4 bases; junction bases not matched to a gene: 21. This CDR3 spans 21 amino acids. The CDR3 DNA sequence: TGTGCCAGCAGCTTAAGGTTCTTTTTTGATCGGACTAGCAGTTTTTACAATGAGCAGTTCTTC. Amino acids: CASSLRFFFDRTSSFYNEQFF.

The chain couples TRBV6-4 to TRBJ1-4; a possible D gene is TRBD1 (6 bases). There are 15 residues in the CDR3. CDR1 and CDR2 (germline): MRHNA, SNTAGT. Trimming stripped 5 bases from V and 2 bases from J, with 12 bases between. Here the CDR3 reads CASSTGDNTNEKLFF. CDR3 nucleotide sequence: TGTGCCAGCAGTACTGGGGACAACACTAATGAAAAACTGTTTTTT.

The rearrangement uses TRBV7-2 and TRBJ1-1; 12 bases match TRBD1. The germline gives CDR1 SGHTA, CDR2 FQGNSA. The V gene end was trimmed by 4 bases and the J gene end by 5 bases; junction bases not matched to a gene: 14. The CDR3 has 18 residues. The CDR3 spells CASSWVTGTGGRRTEAFF. In DNA, the CDR3 is TGTGCCAGCAGCTGGGTGACGGGGACAGGGGGCCGGAGGACTGAAGCTTTCTTT. Full variable domain (remainder filled in from reference TRBV7-2 and TRBJ1-1): GAGVSQSPSNKVTEKGKDVELRCDPISGHTALYWYRQSLGQGLEFLIYFQGNSAPDKSGLPSDRFSAERTGGSVSTLTIQRTQQEDSAVYLCASSWVTGTGGRRTEAFFGQGTRLTVV.

The chain joins TRBV27 to TRBJ2-4; the D gene is possibly TRBD2 (5 bases). Germline assignment: CDR1 MNHEY and CDR2 SMNVEV (reference sequence). V was cut by 5 bases and J by 3 bases, with 17 bases left in between. There are 16 residues in the CDR3. The CDR3 region has the DNA TGTGCCAGCAGTCCTTCCCCGAGGACTGGCAAAAACATTCAGTACTTC. It yields the protein CASSPSPRTGKNIQYF.

V and J are TRBV10-3 and TRBJ1-2, with D perhaps TRBD1 (5 bases). Germline-derived CDR1 and CDR2 are ENHRY and SYGVKD. CDR3 length: 12 amino acids. Trimming pared 6 bases from V and 3 bases from J, leaving 8 bases between. The CDR3 loop reads CAIRRGDYGYTF. CDR3 in DNA: TGTGCCATCAGAAGGGGCGACTATGGCTACACCTTC.

Here the CDR3 reads CAWSSRTVNEKLFF. The CDR3 DNA sequence: TGTGCCTGGAGTTCACGGACAGTTAATGAAAAACTGTTTTTT. This chain uses TRBV30 with TRBJ1-4, with D perhaps TRBD1 (6 bases). CDR3 size: 14 residues. Trimming removed 2 bases from V and 4 bases from J, with 11 bases in between. Per the germline V gene, CDR1 is GTSNPN and CDR2 is SVGIG (reference sequence).

J is TRBJ1-1 and V is TRBV29-1; TRBD1 matches at 9 bases. The CDR3 runs to 13 residues. CDR1 and CDR2 from the germline V gene are SQVTM and ANQGSEA. Trimming took 6 bases from V and 4 from J; bases not matched to a gene: 6. CDR3 bases: TGCAGCGTCGGGCGGGACAGGGTCACTGAAGCTTTCTTT. As protein: CSVGRDRVTEAFF. Filled out from reference TRBV29-1 and TRBJ1-1, the complete variable domain reads SAVISQKPSRDICQRGTSLTIQCQVDSQVTMMFWYRQQPGQSLTLIATANQGSEATYESGFVIDKFPISRPNLTFSTLTVSNMSPEDSSIYLCSVGRDRVTEAFFGQGTRLTVV.